The following is a TCR beta chain sequence with its context. As yet, its antigen is unknown. This CDR3 comprises 17 residues. Germline CDR1 and CDR2: MNHNS and SASEGT. Trimming shortened V by 6 bases and J by 3 bases, and 23 bases separated the two germline ends. This sample is drawn from a study of identical twins. Findings and limits, study-wide: Researchers caution that invariant MAIT and iNKT cells could partly confound zero-insertion analyses. There were fewer insertions in abundant cord blood beta clonotypes, but memory repertoires showed no such pattern.

Using its own MiXCR run on the 5' RACE reads, TCRdb lists one record per CDR3 protein. The top ten clones hold under 15% of a sample with hundreds of thousands of distinct CDR3 sequences, about 20% of them seen once. The same sample was also used in a study of T cells expressing NK-cell markers. This second study says: Several experiments employed an anti-gamma-delta TCR antibody to confine sorting to alpha-beta TCR T cells. In a few donors, dominant clonotypes made up about 25-60.1% of CD3+CD56-NKG2C+ cells.

This receptor was obtained from a woman in her late teens or twenties in good health. The sample consisted of PBMCs. This chain connects TRBV6-1 to TRBJ1-2; D gene ambiguous. CDR3: CASSLRPDGVGDYGYTF. The CDR3 bases are TGTGCCAGCAGCCTCCGGCCGGACGGAGTAGGTGACTATGGCTACACCTTC.